The sequence of this T cell receptor beta chain was determined in a study of T cells after somatic rescue of genetic block. Trimming took off 3 bases at V and 4 bases at J, with 13 bases between the two ends. The CDR3 length is 15 residues. Per germline, CDR1 ENHRY and CDR2 SYGVKD. Profiling relied on immunoSEQ multiplex PCR, and the TCRdb table lists in-frame clones only, not all of them. The data show roughly 110,000 clones, just over 90% seen once. The sequence was collected from a woman aged 18-29 years. The rearrangement joins TRBV10-3 to TRBJ1-5; maybe TRBD1 (5 bases). The sequenced sample was peripheral blood mononuclear cells (PBMCs). This CDR3 is CAISDKGKPNQPQHF. The DNA of the CDR3 is TGTGCCATCAGTGATAAGGGGAAACCGAATCAGCCCCAGCATTTT.